The clone carrying this T cell receptor (beta chain) was detected only a few times. Its target is unknown. These data belong to a study of cytomegalovirus exposure and HLA in healthy donors. Study-wide context: The roughly 660 first-cohort repertoires shared a platform with the approximately 110 validation repertoires, as reported in a later analysis.

The assay was immunoSEQ multiplex PCR, and TCRdb's table has in-frame clones only and misses some. The data hold 150,000 to 200,000 clones, with 75% to 95% observed a single time. With V trimmed by 6 bases and J by 7 bases, 11 bases remained unmatched. CDR1 and CDR2 (germline): MNHEY, SVGAGI. There are 14 residues in the CDR3. Study-wide results and limits: In vitro work confirmed that a few CMV-associated chains recognize CMV antigens. There were some public TCRs occurring in many donors, but most TCR sequences were rare.

Sequenced input: PBMCs. This receptor was obtained from a woman under 30 in good health and CMV-seropositive. The J gene is TRBJ1-2, the V gene TRBV6-5; 7 bases match TRBD1. CDR3 region: CASSRDRMWGGYTF. DNA of the CDR3: TGTGCCAGCAGCCGGGACAGAATGTGGGGTGGCTACACCTTC.